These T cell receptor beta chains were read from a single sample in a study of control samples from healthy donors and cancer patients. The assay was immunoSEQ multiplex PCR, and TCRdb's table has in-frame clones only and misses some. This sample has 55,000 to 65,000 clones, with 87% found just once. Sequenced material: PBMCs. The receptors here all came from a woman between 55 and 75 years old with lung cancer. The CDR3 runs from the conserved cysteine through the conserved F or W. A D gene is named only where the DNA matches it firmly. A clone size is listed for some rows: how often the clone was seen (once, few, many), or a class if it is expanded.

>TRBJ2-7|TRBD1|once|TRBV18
TGTGCCAGCTCACCAGTACAGGGGGCTTACGAGCAGTACTTC
CASSPVQGAYEQYF
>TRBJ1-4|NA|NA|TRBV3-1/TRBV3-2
TGTGCCAGCAGCCGGGGGGAGGCGGGTGCTAATGAAAAACTGTTTTTT
CASSRGEAGANEKLFF
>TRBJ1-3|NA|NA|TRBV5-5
TGTGCCAGCAGCGCGTGGATCTCTGGAAACACCATATATTTT
CASSAWISGNTIYF
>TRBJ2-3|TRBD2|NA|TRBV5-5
TGTGCCAGCACCCCGGGGGGACTCCTCACAGATACGCAGTATTTT
CASTPGGLLTDTQYF
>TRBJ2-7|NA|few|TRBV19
TGTGCCAGTAGCCAGATAGGACAGAGCTACGAGCAGTACTTC
CASSQIGQSYEQYF
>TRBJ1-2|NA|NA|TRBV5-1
TGCGCCAGCAGCTTGGGGTCAGGGGTCTATGGCTACACCTTC
CASSLGSGVYGYTF
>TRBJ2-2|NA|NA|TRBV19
TGTGCCAGTAGTATAGATCTATGGCGAGTCGCGAACACCGGGGAGCTGTTTTTT
CASSIDLWRVANTGELFF
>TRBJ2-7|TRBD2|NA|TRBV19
TGTGCCAGTAGTCGAAAAGCTAGCGGGGGAGCTCGCTCCTACGAGCAGTACTTC
CASSRKASGGARSYEQYF
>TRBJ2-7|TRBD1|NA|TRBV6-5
TGTGCCAGCAGTAGACAGGGTGGATCCTACGAGCAGTACTTC
CASSRQGGSYEQYF
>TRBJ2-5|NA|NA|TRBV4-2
TGTGCCAGCAGCCAAGGGGACATCCAAGAGACCCAGTACTTC
CASSQGDIQETQYF
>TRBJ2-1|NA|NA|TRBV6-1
TGTGCCAGCAGTGAGGGCGGGACCCCCTACAATGAGCAGTTCTTC
CASSEGGTPYNEQFF
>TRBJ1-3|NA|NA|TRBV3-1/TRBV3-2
TGTGCCAGCAGCCCGGGCAGGGCCTCTGGAAACACCATATATTTT
CASSPGRASGNTIYF
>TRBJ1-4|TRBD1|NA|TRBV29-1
TGCAGCGTTGATACAGGGGCAGATGAAAAACTGTTTTTT
CSVDTGADEKLFF
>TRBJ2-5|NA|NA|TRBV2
TGTGCCAGCAGTGAAAAGGGGACCCAGTACTTC
CASSEKGTQYF
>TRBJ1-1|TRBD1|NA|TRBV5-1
TGCGCCAGCAGCCTACACAGGGGGGACACTGAAGCTTTCTTT
CASSLHRGDTEAFF
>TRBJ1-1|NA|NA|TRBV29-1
TGCAGCGTTCGAGTCCCAAACACTGAAGCTTTCTTT
CSVRVPNTEAFF
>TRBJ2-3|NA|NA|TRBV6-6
TGTGCCAGCACGAGGCAGGGCACAGATACGCAGTATTTT
CASTRQGTDTQYF
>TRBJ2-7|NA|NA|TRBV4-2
TGTGCCAGCAGCCAAGGCCGTCGGGACCCACTAGGGACCTCCTACGAGCAGTACTTC
CASSQGRRDPLGTSYEQYF
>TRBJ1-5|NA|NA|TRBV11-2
TGTGCCAGCAGCTTAGGGGCAGTTAGCAATCAGCCCCAGCATTTT
CASSLGAVSNQPQHF
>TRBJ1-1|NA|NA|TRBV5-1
TGCGCCAGCAGCTCCCTCGGACAGATGAACACTGAAGCTTTCTTT
CASSSLGQMNTEAFF
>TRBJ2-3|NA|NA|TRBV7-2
TGTGCCAGCAGCGACCGGACGGGTGGCACAGATACGCAGTATTTT
CASSDRTGGTDTQYF
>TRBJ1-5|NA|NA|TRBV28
TGTGCCAGCAGCTTCGCCAGCAATCAGCCCCAGCATTTT
CASSFASNQPQHF
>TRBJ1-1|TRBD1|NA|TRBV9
TGTGCCAGCAGCCTCGGACAGGGGACTGAAGCTTTCTTT
CASSLGQGTEAFF
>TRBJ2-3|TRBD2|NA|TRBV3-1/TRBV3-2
TGTGCCAGCAGCCAAGACCCAGCGGGAGGGTCAGATACGCAGTATTTT
CASSQDPAGGSDTQYF
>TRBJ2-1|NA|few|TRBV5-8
TGTGCCAGCAGCCAGACATCGGCGAGACAGTTCTTC
CASSQTSARQFF
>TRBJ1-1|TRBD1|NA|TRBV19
TGTGCCAGTAGTATATCAGGGGGGGCCGAAGCTTTCTTT
CASSISGGAEAFF
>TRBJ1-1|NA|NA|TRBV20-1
TGCACCCCGGGAGGGGCTGAAGCTTTCTTT
CTPGGAEAFF
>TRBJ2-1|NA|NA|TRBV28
TGTGCCAGCAGTTTACAGCGGGCCGCGTACAATGAGCAGTTCTTC
CASSLQRAAYNEQFF
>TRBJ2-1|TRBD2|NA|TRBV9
TGTGCCAGCAGCCCTCTAGCGGGATACAATGAGCAGTTCTTC
CASSPLAGYNEQFF
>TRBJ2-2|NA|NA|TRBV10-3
TGTGCCATCTGGGGGGAGGCGGGGCAGAACACCGGGGAGCTGTTTTTT
CAIWGEAGQNTGELFF
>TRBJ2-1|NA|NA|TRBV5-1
TGCGCCAGCAGCTTGGCCCACAGGGACAATGAGCAGTTCTTC
CASSLAHRDNEQFF
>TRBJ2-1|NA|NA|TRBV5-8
TGTGCCAGCAGCGACTACAATGAGCAGTTCTTC
CASSDYNEQFF
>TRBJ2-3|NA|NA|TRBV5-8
TGTGCCAGCAGTCCCAGGACAGGCACAGATACGCAGTATTTT
CASSPRTGTDTQYF
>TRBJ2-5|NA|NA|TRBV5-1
TGCGCCAGCAGCCCGACAGGCCAAGAGACCCAGTACTTC
CASSPTGQETQYF
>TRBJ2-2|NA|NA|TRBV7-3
TGTGCCAGCAGCCCTGCGATGGGAGCGGCCGGGGAGCTGTTTTTT
CASSPAMGAAGELFF
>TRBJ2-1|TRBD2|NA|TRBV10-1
TGCGCCAGCAGTGGAAGAATAGCGGGAGGGTACAATGAGCAGTTCTTC
CASSGRIAGGYNEQFF
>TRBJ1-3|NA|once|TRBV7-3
TGTGCCAGCAGCTTAGGGTTGACAGGCTCTGGAAACACCATATATTTT
CASSLGLTGSGNTIYF
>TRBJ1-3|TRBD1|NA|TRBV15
TGTGCCACCTCTGACAGGGCCTCTGGAAACACCATATATTTT
CATSDRASGNTIYF
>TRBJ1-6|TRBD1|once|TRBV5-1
TGCGCCAGCAGCTTGTCACAGGGGAATAATTCACCCCTCCACTTT
CASSLSQGNNSPLHF
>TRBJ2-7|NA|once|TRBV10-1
TGCGCCAGCAGTGACTCCTTTGCCCTCTACGAGCAGTACTTC
CASSDSFALYEQYF
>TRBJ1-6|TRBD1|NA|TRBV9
TGTGCCAGCAGCGTCTCCGGGACAGGGGTAAATTCACCCCTCCACTTT
CASSVSGTGVNSPLHF
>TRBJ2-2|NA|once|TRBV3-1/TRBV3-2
TGTGCCAGCAGCCAAGTTTTTCTTAACACCGGGGAGCTGTTTTTT
CASSQVFLNTGELFF
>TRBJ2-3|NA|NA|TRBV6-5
TGTGCCAGCAGTTCATACGGGACAGATACGCAGTATTTT
CASSSYGTDTQYF
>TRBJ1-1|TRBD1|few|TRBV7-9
TGTGCCACAGCAGGGGGAAATGTGGGTGAAGCTTTCTTT
CATAGGNVGEAFF
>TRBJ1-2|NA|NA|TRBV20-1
TGCAGTGCTACAGGGAACTATGGCTACACCTTC
CSATGNYGYTF
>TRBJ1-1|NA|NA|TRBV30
TGTGCCTGGAGTATTTCCGGTTTTGGAGCTTTCTTT
CAWSISGFGAFF
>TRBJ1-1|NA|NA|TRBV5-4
TGTGCCAGCAGCTCCACCCAGGCGACTGAAGCTTTCTTT
CASSSTQATEAFF
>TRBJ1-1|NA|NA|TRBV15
TGTGCCACCAGCAGAGATAAGGCTATGAACACTGAAGCTTTCTTT
CATSRDKAMNTEAFF
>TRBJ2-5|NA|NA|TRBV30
TGTGCCTGGAGTCCCTTGGAGACCCAGTACTTC
CAWSPLETQYF
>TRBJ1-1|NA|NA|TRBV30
TGTGCCTGGAGTGTAATCACTGAAGCTTTCTTT
CAWSVITEAFF
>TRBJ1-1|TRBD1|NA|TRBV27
TGTGCCAGCAGTGAGAAGGGGGCGATCATGAACACTGAAGCTTTCTTT
CASSEKGAIMNTEAFF
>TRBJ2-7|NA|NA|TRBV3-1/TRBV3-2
TGTGCCAGCAGCCCCCGTAGCGGTGCCTTCTACGAGCAGTACTTC
CASSPRSGAFYEQYF
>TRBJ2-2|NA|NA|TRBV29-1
TGCAGCGTTGAAGATCAAAGCTCGAACACCGGGGAGCTGTTTTTT
CSVEDQSSNTGELFF
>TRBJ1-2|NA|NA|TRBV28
TGTGCCAGCAGTCCGATGGCGGAGGGCTATGGCTACACCTTC
CASSPMAEGYGYTF
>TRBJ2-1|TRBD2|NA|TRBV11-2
TGTGCCAGCAGCTTAGATTACGGGCTAGCGGACGAGCAGTTCTTC
CASSLDYGLADEQFF
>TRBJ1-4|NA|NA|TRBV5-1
TGCGCCAGCAGCTCCCTCGGGGGGCGCGGGGAAAAACTGTTTTTT
CASSSLGGRGEKLFF
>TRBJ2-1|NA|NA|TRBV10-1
TGCGCCAGCAGTGAGTCTCCAGGGCTCTACAATGAGCAGTTCTTC
CASSESPGLYNEQFF
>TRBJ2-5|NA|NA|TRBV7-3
TGTGCCAGCAGCTTAAGTATGGGGGGCGTCCAGGGGACCCAGTACTTC
CASSLSMGGVQGTQYF
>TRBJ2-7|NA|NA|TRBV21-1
TGTGCCAGCAGCAAAGGTGTATTGGGACGCGATCTTCCCTACCCTCACTTGGGGGTGGAGCAGTACTTC
CASSKGVLGRDLPYPHLGVEQYF